The 17 T cell receptor beta chains presented below share a single source sample, sequenced in a study of metastatic and nonmetastatic thyroid tumors. Thyroid surgery was performed in patients who had received no treatment beforehand. TCRdb reassembled clones from the PCR reads with MiXCR. The data hold under 35,000 clones, with 35% to 40% observed a single time. Sequencing was carried out using tumor tissue. These receptors were collected from a female donor with papillary thyroid cancer or a benign thyroid nodule (not recorded which). Some clones in this sample may be carry-over from other donors' samples.

V gene TRBV3-1 combines with J gene TRBJ1-5; no reliable D call. V lost 1 base and J lost 5, with 6 bases in between. CDR1 is LGHDT, CDR2 YNNKEL, per germline (reference sequence). The CDR3 is 13 amino acids. This CDR3 is CASSQARDQPQHF. DNA of the CDR3: TGTGCCAGCAGCCAAGCTCGTGATCAGCCCCAGCATTTT.

The rearrangement links TRBV19 to TRBJ2-7; the D is unclear. The CDR3 length is 13 residues. The germline V gene has CDR1 LNHDA and CDR2 SQIVND (reference sequence). V lost 6 bases and J lost 0, with 9 bases in between. CDR3 in amino acids: CASRRPNSYEQYF. The CDR3 nucleotides read TGTGCCAGTAGGCGACCGAACTCCTACGAGCAGTACTTC.

This clone was recorded a few times. The CDR3 protein is CASSPANTGELFF. CDR3 sequence (DNA): TGTGCCAGCTCACCAGCTAACACCGGGGAGCTGTTTTTT. The chain couples TRBV18 to TRBJ2-2; no clear D. Deletions cut 2 bases from V and 2 bases from J, with 3 bases between. The CDR3 contains 13 residues. The germline V gene encodes CDR1 KGHSH and CDR2 LQKENI.

V usage is TRBV19 and J usage is TRBJ1-5; D is unresolved. The ends were cut back, 3 bases at V and 0 bases at J, with 3 bases in the middle. This CDR3 region has 13 residues. Germline V gene sequence: CDR1 LNHDA, CDR2 SQIVND (reference sequence). The chain's CDR3 is CASSMDSNQPQHF. For the CDR3, the DNA is TGTGCCAGTAGTATGGATAGCAATCAGCCCCAGCATTTT.

The rearrangement joins TRBV4-3 to TRBJ2-3; D tentatively fits TRBD1 or TRBD2 (5 bases each). This CDR3 is 16 amino acids long. Germline assignment: CDR1 LGHNA and CDR2 YSLEER. The V end was cut by 0 bases, the J end by 1 base, with 11 bases between. The CDR3 loop is CASSQDSGARTDTQYF. As DNA, the CDR3 is TGCGCCAGCAGCCAAGACTCCGGGGCCCGCACAGATACGCAGTATTTT.

The rearrangement joins TRBV29-1 to TRBJ1-1; 7 nucleotides match TRBD1. The trim removed 7 bases at V and 1 base at J, leaving 9 bases unmatched. CDR3 length equals 14 residues. CDR1 is SQVTM and CDR2 is ANQGSEA in the germline V gene. The CDR3 is CSALNRGQNTEAFF. The CDR3 DNA reads TGCAGCGCCTTAAACAGGGGCCAGAACACTGAAGCTTTCTTT.

This chain joins TRBV9 and TRBJ2-3; tentatively, D is TRBD1 (6 bases). CDR1 is SGDLS, CDR2 YYNGEE, per germline. CDR3 size: 16 residues. V dropped 0 bases and J dropped 0 bases, with 11 bases sitting between them. The chain's CDR3 is CASSVAGVSSTDTQYF. CDR3 coding DNA: TGTGCCAGCAGCGTAGCAGGGGTGTCTAGCACAGATACGCAGTATTTT.

This chain uses TRBV27 with TRBJ2-1; 12 bases align to TRBD2. Germline lookup yields CDR1 MNHEY and CDR2 SMNVEV (reference sequence). The CDR3 runs to 15 residues. Losses at the gene ends were 6 bases for V and 2 bases for J; bases not matched to a gene: 2. CDR3 DNA sequence: TGTGCCAGCAGGACTAGCGGGAGTCCCTACAATGAGCAGTTCTTC. It translates to CASRTSGSPYNEQFF.

This clone was found many times. The chain couples TRBV27 to TRBJ1-1; 9 bases fit TRBD1. V lost 5 bases, J lost 4 bases, and 5 bases stayed unmatched. This CDR3 has 14 residues. Germline lookup yields CDR1 MNHEY and CDR2 SMNVEV (reference sequence). This CDR3 is CASSPSGQGTEAFF. The CDR3 DNA reads as TGTGCCAGCAGTCCCTCGGGACAGGGCACTGAAGCTTTCTTT.

Only a few counts were recorded for this clone. The rearrangement links TRBV5-1 to TRBJ1-1, with no clear D. The V end was cut by 4 bases, the J end by 5 bases, with 9 bases between. Germline CDR1 and CDR2: SGHRS and YFSETQ. The CDR3 loop spans 12 amino acids. CDR3 in amino acids: CASSLVGTEAFF. CDR3 nucleotide sequence: TGCGCCAGCAGCCTCGTAGGGACTGAAGCTTTCTTT.

The chain links TRBV5-5 to TRBJ2-2; the match to TRBD1 covers 9 bases. J lost 0 bases, V lost 4 bases, and 4 bases had no gene match. CDR3 length: 16 amino acids. Germline V gives CDR1 SGHKS, CDR2 YYEKEE (reference sequence). The CDR3 here is CASSIRQGANTGELFF. The DNA of the CDR3 is TGTGCCAGCAGCATCAGACAGGGGGCGAACACCGGGGAGCTGTTTTTT.

This chain uses TRBV27 with TRBJ1-5, with D tentatively TRBD1 (6 bases). Germline CDR1 MNHEY, CDR2 SMNVEV (reference sequence). V lost 5 bases, J lost 2 bases, and 13 bases lay in between. This CDR3 is built from 15 residues. CDR3: CASSLGGIGNQPQHF. CDR3 bases: TGTGCCAGCAGTCTAGGGGGTATCGGCAATCAGCCCCAGCATTTT.

This clone was recorded a few times. CDR3: CASSYSQTSRGDTQYF. DNA of the CDR3: TGTGCCAGCAGTTACTCGCAAACTAGCCGGGGAGATACGCAGTATTTT. V is TRBV6-2 or TRBV6-3 and J is TRBJ2-3, with D perhaps TRBD2 (6 bases). This CDR3 region has 16 residues. Between the trimmed V and J ends, which lost 0 bases and 5 bases, there was a span of 15 bases. Per germline, CDR1 MNHEY and CDR2 SVGEGT.

This rearrangement joins TRBV5-1 to TRBJ2-5; maybe TRBD1 (6 bases). From germline, CDR1 is SGHRS and CDR2 YFSETQ. V was cut by 3 bases and J by 2 bases, with 14 bases left in between. CDR3 length: 15 amino acids. The CDR3 coding sequence is TGCGCCAGCAGCTCGAATGGACAGCGTCAAGAGACCCAGTACTTC. Its protein product is CASSSNGQRQETQYF.

This chain connects TRBV7-3 to TRBJ1-1; TRBD1 agrees at 9 bases. There are 14 residues in the CDR3. V was pared by 3 bases and J by 1 base, with 0 bases of the junction left unmatched. Looked up from germline, CDR1 is SGHTA and CDR2 is FQGTGA. CDR3 sequence: CASSLGQGNTEAFF. Here the CDR3 DNA reads TGTGCCAGCAGCTTGGGACAGGGGAACACTGAAGCTTTCTTT. Variable domain in full (rest from reference TRBV7-3 and TRBJ1-1): GAGVSQTPSNKVTEKGKYVELRCDPISGHTALYWYRQSLGQGPEFLIYFQGTGAADDSGLPNDRFFAVRPEGSVSTLKIQRTERGDSAVYLCASSLGQGNTEAFFGQGTRLTVV.

V is TRBV7-8 and J is TRBJ1-5, with a tentative D call TRBD1 (5 bases). Per germline, CDR1 SGHVS and CDR2 FQNEAQ. The CDR3 totals 14 residues. Trimming removed 2 bases at V and 5 bases at J, with 10 bases between. In DNA form, the CDR3 reads TGTGCCAGCAGCTTATCAGGGTTCTATCAGCCCCAGCATTTT. It codes for CASSLSGFYQPQHF.

This chain uses TRBV11-2 with TRBJ2-2; a weak D match, TRBD2 (5 bases). Germline V gives CDR1 SGHAT, CDR2 FQNNGV. This CDR3 has 13 amino acids. Trimming shortened V by 8 bases and J by 6 bases, and 13 bases separated the two germline ends. CDR3 sequence reads: CASRGSDPGELFF. In DNA form, the CDR3 reads TGTGCCAGCCGGGGATCAGACCCCGGGGAGCTGTTTTTT. Looking up the rest from reference TRBV11-2 and TRBJ2-2 gives the full variable domain: EAGVAQSPRYKIIEKRQSVAFWCNPISGHATLYWYQQILGQGPKLLIQFQNNGVVDDSQLPKDRFSAERLKGVDSTLKIQPAKLEDSAVYLCASRGSDPGELFFGEGSRLTVL.